The 17 T cell receptor beta chains below come from one sample, sequenced in a study of siplizumab effects on memory and regulatory T cells. This table comes from immunoSEQ multiplex PCR, and its TCRdb copy is limited to in-frame clones, with some not included. The data show 95,000 to 100,000 clones, approximately 91% seen once. Source material: non-Treg CD4+ T cells sorted from blood. The receptors derive from a human donor in good health.

The chain recombines TRBV29-1 with TRBJ2-7, with 15 nucleotides matching TRBD2. V lost 7 bases, J lost 7 bases, and 2 bases stayed unmatched. Germline values: CDR1 SQVTM, CDR2 ANQGSEA. The CDR3 runs 12 residues. CDR3 in DNA: TGCAGCGGGACTAGCGGGAGGGGAGAGCAGTACTTC. Translating it yields CSGTSGRGEQYF.

DNA of the CDR3: TGTGCCAGCAGCGCAGGGGGTGGCTATGGCTACACCTTC. Its protein product is CASSAGGGYGYTF. The rearrangement joins TRBV9 to TRBJ1-2; 7 bases are a match to TRBD1. CDR3 size: 13 residues. J lost 4 bases, V lost 3 bases, and 3 bases had no gene match. CDR1 and CDR2 (germline): SGDLS, YYNGEE.

The V call is TRBV20-1, the J call TRBJ2-7; no firm D call. Trimming pared 5 bases from V and 4 bases from J, leaving 9 bases between. Germline CDR1 reads DFQATT; CDR2 reads SNEGSKA (reference sequence). The CDR3 covers 11 residues. The CDR3 loop reads CSASDAYEQYF. The CDR3 DNA is TGCAGTGCTTCGGACGCTTACGAGCAGTACTTC.

The rearrangement links TRBV7-3 to TRBJ2-5, with D unresolved. The CDR3 length is 13 residues. V lost 5 bases and J lost 1, with 8 bases in between. Germline values: CDR1 SGHTA, CDR2 FQGTGA. In DNA form, the CDR3 reads TGTGCCAGCAGCCAACGGCCCCAAGAGACCCAGTACTTC. Translation: CASSQRPQETQYF.

The chain employs TRBV6-1 and TRBJ2-7; D call uncertain. The CDR3 totals 14 residues. V lost 4 bases and J lost 0, with 10 bases in between. From germline, CDR1 is MNHNS and CDR2 SASEGT. CDR3 sequence (DNA): TGTGCCAGCAGTGTCCAGAGGAGCTCCTACGAGCAGTACTTC. Its translation: CASSVQRSSYEQYF.

The chain's CDR3 is CASSTRTGNTEAFF. CDR3 bases: TGTGCCAGCAGTACCCGGACAGGGAACACTGAAGCTTTCTTT. The chain employs TRBV28 and TRBJ1-1; TRBD1 aligns across 7 bases. In germline, CDR1 is MDHEN, CDR2 SYDVKM. The CDR3 length is 14 residues. The trim removed 5 bases at V and 1 base at J, leaving 4 bases unmatched.

This sequence joins TRBV19 and TRBJ1-3; 8 nucleotides agree with TRBD1. The CDR3 runs to 17 residues. The V segment lost 4 bases and the J segment 3 bases; nucleotides outside the gene matches: 11. Per the germline V gene, CDR1 is LNHDA and CDR2 is SQIVND (reference sequence). This CDR3 is CASSKTTGVANGNTIYF. CDR3 nucleotides: TGTGCCAGTAGTAAAACGACAGGGGTGGCAAATGGAAACACCATATATTTT.

This chain joins TRBV30 and TRBJ1-1; 7 bases fit TRBD1. The CDR3 length is 18 residues. Germline-derived CDR1 and CDR2 are GTSNPN and SVGIG (reference sequence). The V segment lost 1 base and the J segment 3 bases; nucleotides outside the gene matches: 17. As DNA, the CDR3 is TGTGCCTGGAGTGAGGCCCCAAGAGGGGGCGGGAAGCACACTGAAGCTTTCTTT. Its protein product is CAWSEAPRGGGKHTEAFF.

This chain links TRBV6-5 with TRBJ1-2, with 10 bases lining up with TRBD1. Losses at the gene ends were 8 bases for V and 2 bases for J; bases not matched to a gene: 5. The CDR3 length is 14 residues. Germline CDR1 reads MNHEY; CDR2 reads SVGAGI. Written as DNA, the CDR3 is TGTGCCAGCTTCCGGGGACAGGGGAACTATGGCTACACCTTC. It yields the protein CASFRGQGNYGYTF.

J is TRBJ2-1 and V is TRBV19, with a possible D match to TRBD1 (6 bases). The V gene lost 5 bases and the J gene lost 1 base, with 12 bases spanning the gap. The CDR3 contains 15 residues. CDR1 and CDR2 from the germline V gene are LNHDA and SQIVND (reference sequence). The DNA for the CDR3 is TGTGCCAGTAGTCCCGACAGGTCTTCCTACAATGAGCAGTTCTTC. This encodes CASSPDRSSYNEQFF.

This chain connects TRBV12-5 to TRBJ2-1; D is possibly TRBD2 (6 bases). In germline, CDR1 is LGHNT, CDR2 FRNRAP. The CDR3 has 16 amino acids. V shed 5 bases and J shed 6 bases, with 20 bases lying between them. The CDR3 DNA follows: TGTGCTAGTGGTCCCCAAACTAGCCGAGTTTCCAATGAGCAGTTCTTC. Encoded protein: CASGPQTSRVSNEQFF.

The gene calls are TRBV28 and TRBJ1-5, with D unresolved. The CDR3 is made up of 16 amino acids. The V gene's germline CDR1 is MDHEN and CDR2 SYDVKM. V was clipped by 5 bases and J by 4 bases, with 18 bases between them. The CDR3 DNA reads TGTGCCAGCAGTACTATATCCGTGGTACGGAATCAGCCCCAGCATTTT. Translating it yields CASSTISVVRNQPQHF.

The gene calls are TRBV7-3 and TRBJ2-3; 7 positions agree with TRBD2. The CDR3 consists of 15 residues. The germline V gene has CDR1 SGHTA and CDR2 FQGTGA. V gave up 5 bases and J gave up 4 bases; unmatched junction bases: 9. The CDR3 sequence: CASSRGGTTADTQYF. The DNA of the CDR3 is TGTGCCAGCAGCCGCGGCGGGACTACGGCAGATACGCAGTATTTT.

The gene calls are TRBV9 and TRBJ1-1; weak D call: TRBD1 (5 bases). V was shortened by 0 bases and J by 5 bases, with 14 bases between the two germline ends. This CDR3 region has 15 residues. Germline loops: CDR1 SGDLS, CDR2 YYNGEE. This CDR3 reads CASSVDPGRVTEAFF. For the CDR3, the DNA is TGTGCCAGCAGCGTAGACCCAGGGCGGGTAACTGAAGCTTTCTTT.

This chain joins TRBV6-5 and TRBJ1-2; TRBD1 agrees at 9 bases. The CDR3 loop spans 16 amino acids. V lost 2 bases and J lost 8; bases outside the gene matches: 12. The germline V gene encodes CDR1 MNHEY and CDR2 SVGAGI. The CDR3 spells CASSYGAGQGGSGYTF. CDR3 coding DNA: TGTGCCAGCAGTTACGGCGCGGGACAGGGAGGAAGCGGCTACACCTTC.

The rearrangement links TRBV7-2 to TRBJ2-3; D is unclear. This CDR3 region has 14 residues. With 5 bases removed from V and 4 bases from J, the gap between germline ends came to 13 bases. Germline V CDR1 and CDR2: SGHTA, FQGNSA. CDR3 sequence reads: CASSLLYKSDTQYF. CDR3 DNA: TGTGCCAGCAGCCTCCTGTATAAATCAGATACGCAGTATTTT.

The chain employs TRBV6-5 and TRBJ2-5; no clear D. CDR1 and CDR2 (germline): MNHEY, SVGAGI. This CDR3 region has 15 residues. V was shortened by 6 bases and J by 2 bases, with 16 bases between the two germline ends. The CDR3, as DNA: TGTGCCAGCAGACGCCGAGGCGGCAGACAAGAGACCCAGTACTTC. Translation gives CASRRRGGRQETQYF.